One sample yielded the 15 T cell receptor beta chains listed below, sequenced in a study of OX40 agonist ivuxolimab in advanced cancers. Preparation of the library involved the immunoSEQ multiplex PCR assay. Drawn from immuneACCESS, this table holds only the in-frame rearrangements with V and J called that TCRdb kept. Clones are partly lost; checked studies trace under half to an unresolved V gene and leave the rest unexplained. For this sample there are tens of thousands of clones; 84% appear just once. Jointly, the top ten make up around 2.8% of the sample. Material: CD4+ or CD8+ T cells sorted from blood, obtained in a trial of the OX40 agonist ivuxolimab. Every receptor here comes from an adult with an advanced solid tumor such as melanoma, head and neck, liver or kidney cancer.

The chain combines TRBV5-4 with TRBJ2-7; TRBD1 aligns across 7 bases. With 4 bases clipped from V and 0 bases from J, the junction kept 7 bases outside the gene matches. This CDR3 contains 15 residues. In germline, CDR1 is SGHNT, CDR2 YYREEE (reference sequence). CDR3 sequence reads: CASSQGQSSSYEQYF. CDR3 in DNA: TGTGCCAGCAGCCAGGGACAGTCCTCCTCCTACGAGCAGTACTTC.

The J gene is TRBJ1-5, the V gene TRBV28, with D perhaps matching TRBD1 (6 bases). This CDR3 has 15 amino acids. Germline CDR1 is MDHEN and CDR2 is SYDVKM. V was shortened by 5 bases and J by 6 bases, with 17 bases between the two germline ends. CDR3 DNA: TGTGCCAGCAGTCCCCGGGACACTGAAAGTCAGCCCCAGCATTTT. The encoded protein is CASSPRDTESQPQHF.

The chain is built from TRBV28 and TRBJ1-2; D may be TRBD1 (5 bases). The V gene's germline CDR1 is MDHEN and CDR2 SYDVKM. The V gene lost 7 bases and the J gene lost 0 bases, with 18 bases spanning the gap. The CDR3 extends over 16 amino acids. In DNA form, the CDR3 reads TGTGCCAGCAAGGAAGGGACCTACACCACTAACTATGGCTACACCTTC. Its protein is CASKEGTYTTNYGYTF.

V usage is TRBV5-4 and J usage is TRBJ2-5, with D unclear. This CDR3 contains 13 residues. Per germline, CDR1 SGHNT and CDR2 YYREEE (reference sequence). V was cut by 0 bases and J by 2 bases, with 5 bases left in between. CDR3 bases: TGTGCCAGCAGCTTGGCTCGGCAAGAGACCCAGTACTTC. It codes for CASSLARQETQYF.

This CDR3 is CASSALGGSTDTQYF. The DNA for the CDR3 is TGTGCCAGCAGTGCTTTGGGTGGAAGCACAGATACGCAGTATTTT. The rearrangement links TRBV27 to TRBJ2-3; D remains ambiguous. This CDR3 spans 15 amino acids. The V and J ends lost 5 bases and 0 bases respectively, with 12 bases between them. From germline, CDR1 is MNHEY and CDR2 SMNVEV (reference sequence).

The V gene is TRBV28, the J gene TRBJ1-2; TRBD1 matches at 9 bases. From germline, CDR1 is MDHEN and CDR2 SYDVKM. The CDR3 spans 16 residues. Trimming cost V 7 bases and J 4 bases; bases outside gene matches: 13. For the CDR3, the DNA is TGTGCCAGCACCTCTCCTCCTGGACAGGGGTCCTATGGCTACACCTTC. Its translation: CASTSPPGQGSYGYTF.

The gene calls are TRBV9 and TRBJ2-5, with 7 bases matching TRBD2. The length of the CDR3 is 15 residues. Germline lookup yields CDR1 SGDLS and CDR2 YYNGEE. With 0 bases clipped from V and 1 base from J, the junction kept 3 bases outside the gene matches. The CDR3 region is CASSVGWGGQETQYF. DNA for the CDR3: TGTGCCAGCAGCGTAGGATGGGGGGGCCAAGAGACCCAGTACTTC.

The table lists this clone with a count of one. This chain connects TRBV11-3 to TRBJ1-1; a possible D gene is TRBD1 (5 bases). The CDR3 sequence is 14 residues long. Germline lookup yields CDR1 SGHNT and CDR2 YENEEA. Trimming removed 7 bases at V and 2 bases at J, with 14 bases between. CDR3 residues: CASTTMGTNTEAFF. The DNA for the CDR3 is TGTGCCAGCACAACCATGGGGACTAACACTGAAGCTTTCTTT.

The V and J genes are TRBV6-1 and TRBJ2-3; tentatively, D is TRBD2 (5 bases). Germline V lookup: CDR1 MNHNS, CDR2 SASEGT. Deletions cut 7 bases from V and 4 bases from J, with 15 bases between. The CDR3 is 14 residues long. DNA of the CDR3: TGTGCCAGCAAGAGGGCTATGTTCTCAGATACGCAGTATTTT. It encodes CASKRAMFSDTQYF.

The chain recombines TRBV9 with TRBJ1-3; possible D gene TRBD1, 6 bases. Trimming took 4 bases from V and 0 from J, leaving 14 bases between them. This CDR3 region has 16 residues. Germline CDR1 SGDLS, CDR2 YYNGEE. DNA of the CDR3: TGTGCCAGCAGCCCGCACGGGGGCTACTCTGGAAACACCATATATTTT. It yields the protein CASSPHGGYSGNTIYF.

The chain combines TRBV7-6 with TRBJ2-1; D perhaps matches TRBD2 (6 bases). The V and J ends lost 5 bases and 3 bases respectively, with 17 bases between them. Germline-derived CDR1 and CDR2 are SGHVS and FNYEAQ. The CDR3 sequence is 16 residues long. The CDR3 DNA reads as TGTGCCAGCAGCCCCGGTGGGGCGGACTACTACAATGAGCAGTTCTTC. This sequence encodes CASSPGGADYYNEQFF. Complete variable domain (other parts from reference TRBV7-6 and TRBJ2-1): GAGVSQSPRYKVTKRGQDVALRCDPISGHVSLYWYRQALGQGPEFLTYFNYEAQQDKSGLPNDRFSAERPEGSISTLTIQRTEQRDSAMYRCASSPGGADYYNEQFFGPGTRLTVL.

The rearrangement joins TRBV9 to TRBJ2-7; TRBD2 agrees at 11 bases. CDR1 and CDR2 (germline): SGDLS, YYNGEE. This CDR3 contains 14 residues. J was trimmed by 3 bases and V by 3 bases; bases with no gene match: 2. CDR3 nucleotides: TGTGCCAGCAGCGCCCTAGCGGGGGGCTACGAGCAGTACTTC. Its protein product is CASSALAGGYEQYF.

This sequence joins TRBV5-4 and TRBJ2-7; D possibly corresponds to TRBD1 (6 bases). The V gene's germline CDR1 is SGHNT and CDR2 YYREEE (reference sequence). The CDR3 spans 12 residues. The ends were cut back, 4 bases at V and 4 bases at J, with 9 bases in the middle. CDR3 region: CASSKDSYEQYF. CDR3 coding DNA: TGTGCCAGCAGCAAGGACAGTTACGAGCAGTACTTC.

This clone was recorded a few times. This chain links TRBV6-5 with TRBJ2-5; 8 bases match TRBD2. This CDR3 comprises 14 residues. J gave up 4 bases and V 4 bases, and 5 bases lay outside the gene matches. CDR1 and CDR2 (germline): MNHEY, SVGAGI. DNA of the CDR3: TGTGCCAGCAGTTTCGGGGGGGCCCCAGAGACCCAGTACTTC. It codes for CASSFGGAPETQYF.

The chain combines TRBV2 with TRBJ1-6; TRBD1 matches at 9 bases. Germline CDR1 SNHLY, CDR2 FYNNEI. This CDR3 comprises 17 residues. The V and J ends lost 6 bases and 0 bases, in that order; junction bases with no gene match: 6. In DNA, the CDR3 is TGTGCCAGCAGAGGGACAGGGCCCCTCTCCTATAATTCACCCCTCCACTTT. Translating it yields CASRGTGPLSYNSPLHF.